This T cell receptor beta chain was sequenced during a study of vaccination effects on CD4 cells after COVID-19. Looking at the study overall: Samples collected post-vaccine were obtained a median of 72 days after the second dose.

This clone turned up a few times. The target antigen is unknown. The method was immunoSEQ multiplex PCR; TCRdb's version includes in-frame clones alone and lacks a portion of them. The profile shows 75,000 or so clones, more than 60% of them singletons. Pools of viral peptides were used by the ViraFEST assay to expand antigen-specific CD4+ T cells ahead of sequencing. Once cultured for approximately ten days, the cells underwent separation to obtain CD4+ T cells. Participants received two doses of either the BNT162b2 or mRNA-1273 vaccine. Culturing of a few million PBMC per well took place with 8.5 to 10 IU/ml IL-2 and about 10 ug/ml peptides. Half-medium replacement with IL-2 medium occurred on days 3 and 7. The sequence derives from a human donor who received a COVID-19 vaccine. The sequencing here drew on CD4+ T cells from PBMCs cultured with HCoV-OC43 spike peptides, taken after COVID-19 vaccination. Described subset: HCoV-OC43 spike overlapping peptide pool stimulation.

CDR3 nucleotides: TGTGCCAGCAGCTACGGGACAGGGGGAATCACAGATACGCAGTATTTT. Translating gives CASSYGTGGITDTQYF. The chain uses TRBV7-9 and TRBJ2-3; TRBD1 agrees at 11 bases. From germline, CDR1 is SEHNR and CDR2 FQNEAQ (reference sequence). J gave up 2 bases and V 4 bases, and 5 bases lay outside the gene matches. CDR3 length: 16 amino acids.